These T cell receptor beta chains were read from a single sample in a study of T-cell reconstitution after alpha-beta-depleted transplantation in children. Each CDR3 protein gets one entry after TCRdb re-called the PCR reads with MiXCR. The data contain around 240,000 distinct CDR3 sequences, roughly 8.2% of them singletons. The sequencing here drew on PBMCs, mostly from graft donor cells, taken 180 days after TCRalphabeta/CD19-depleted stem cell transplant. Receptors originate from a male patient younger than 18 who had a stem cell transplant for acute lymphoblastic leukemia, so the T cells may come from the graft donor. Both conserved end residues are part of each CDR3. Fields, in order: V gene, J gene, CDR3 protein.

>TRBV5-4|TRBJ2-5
CASSLRTNQETQYF
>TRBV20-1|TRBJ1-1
CSAIANTEAFF
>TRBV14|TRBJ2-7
CASSQEGPKSPYEQYF
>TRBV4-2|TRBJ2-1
CASSQDSHEQFF
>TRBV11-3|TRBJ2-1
CASSLQGGGGNEQFF
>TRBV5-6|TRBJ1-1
CASSFGPADTEAFF
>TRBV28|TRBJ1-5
CASSSRVRQPQHF
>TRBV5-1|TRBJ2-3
CASSLTSGGAADTQYF
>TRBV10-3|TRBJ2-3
CAISEHSGDLRTQYF
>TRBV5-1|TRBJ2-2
CASRMEATGELFF
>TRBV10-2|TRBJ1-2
CASTGVAAGSNYGYTF
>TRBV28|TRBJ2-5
CASSLLAREETQYF
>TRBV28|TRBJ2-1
CASSIGGSYNEQFF
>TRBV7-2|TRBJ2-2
CAGLATMNTGELFF
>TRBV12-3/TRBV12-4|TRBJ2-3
CASSSRPTGRLAGGDTQYF
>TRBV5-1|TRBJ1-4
CASSTGGRNNEKLFF
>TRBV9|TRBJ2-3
CASSVDRGGGTDTQYF
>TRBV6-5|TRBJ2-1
CASSYSNTPVKNEQFF
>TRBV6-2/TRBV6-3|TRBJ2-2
CASSSTSDQWGLQYGELFF
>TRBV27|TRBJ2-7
CASRNSGTLSEQYF
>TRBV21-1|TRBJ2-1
CASSKAKGYNEQFF
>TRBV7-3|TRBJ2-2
CASSLWAGSAGELFF
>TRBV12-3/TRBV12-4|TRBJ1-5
CASSSWGEGYGQPQHF
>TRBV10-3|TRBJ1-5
CAISDGYSNQPQHF
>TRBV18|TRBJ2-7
CASSPVGAYEQYF
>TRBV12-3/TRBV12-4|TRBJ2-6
CASALTGANVLTF
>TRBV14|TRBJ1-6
CASSQITGTSASPLHF
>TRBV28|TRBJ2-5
CASRGGETQYF
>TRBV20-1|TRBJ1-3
CSARDSGNTIYF
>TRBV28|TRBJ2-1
CASKAGGEQFF
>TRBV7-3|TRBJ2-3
CASSSIAGGASDTQYF
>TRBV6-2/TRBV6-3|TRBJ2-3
CASSYSITGTGSTDTQYF
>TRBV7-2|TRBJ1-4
CASSSPGGFELFF
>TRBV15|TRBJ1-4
CATSRPKDEKLFF
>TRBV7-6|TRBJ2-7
CASSLRAGGASMIYEQYF
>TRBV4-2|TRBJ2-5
CASSQQDRNQETQYF
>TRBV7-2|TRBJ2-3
CASSPHLDTQYF
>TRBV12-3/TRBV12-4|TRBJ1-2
CASSLSRDNGYTF
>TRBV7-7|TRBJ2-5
CASSQELKETQYF
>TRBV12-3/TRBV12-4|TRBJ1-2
CASSFFGTGADGYTF
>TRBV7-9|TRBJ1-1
CASRDEGTEAFF
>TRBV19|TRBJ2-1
CASSSQDRNNEQFF